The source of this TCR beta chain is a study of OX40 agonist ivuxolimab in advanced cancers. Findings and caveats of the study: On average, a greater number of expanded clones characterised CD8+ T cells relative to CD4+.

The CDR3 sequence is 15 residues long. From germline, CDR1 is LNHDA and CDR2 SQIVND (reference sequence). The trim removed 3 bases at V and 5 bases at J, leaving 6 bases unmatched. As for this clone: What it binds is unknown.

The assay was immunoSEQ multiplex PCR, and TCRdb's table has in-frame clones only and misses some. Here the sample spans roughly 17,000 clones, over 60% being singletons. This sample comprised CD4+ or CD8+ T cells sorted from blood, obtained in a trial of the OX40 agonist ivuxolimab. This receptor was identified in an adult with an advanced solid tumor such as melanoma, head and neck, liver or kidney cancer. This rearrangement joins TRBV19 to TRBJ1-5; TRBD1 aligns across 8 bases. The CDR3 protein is CASSIQGQGHQPQHF. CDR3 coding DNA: TGTGCCAGTAGTATTCAAGGACAGGGCCATCAGCCCCAGCATTTT.